These 10 T cell receptor beta chains were sequenced from one sample in a study of control samples from healthy donors and cancer patients. Using immunoSEQ multiplex PCR, the repertoire was profiled, and TCRdb retains in-frame clones only, with some absent. Of 75,000 to 95,000 clones listed, over 75% are singletons. The sequencing sample was made of blood. These receptors were taken from a woman younger than 30 in good health.

The chain links TRBV3-1 (or the pseudogene TRBV3-2) to TRBJ1-5; the D is unclear. Trimming removed 1 base from V and 0 bases from J, with 7 bases in between. Germline V CDR1 and CDR2: LGHDT, YNNKEL (reference sequence). The CDR3 length is 15 residues. This CDR3 reads CASSQGWISNQPQHF. CDR3 DNA: TGTGCCAGCAGCCAAGGGTGGATTAGCAATCAGCCCCAGCATTTT.

V usage is TRBV11-2 and J usage is TRBJ1-1, with a tentative D call TRBD1 (6 bases). There are 14 residues in the CDR3. The V end lost 6 bases, the J end lost 7 bases, and 18 bases lay between the germline ends. The germline V gene encodes CDR1 SGHAT and CDR2 FQNNGV. The CDR3: CASSRWGAEGEAFF. The CDR3 region has the DNA TGTGCCAGCAGTAGATGGGGGGCTGAAGGTGAAGCTTTCTTT.

The rearrangement links TRBV4-2 to TRBJ2-7, with 9 bases that match TRBD2. CDR1 is LGHNA, CDR2 YNFKEQ, per germline. V shed 4 bases, J shed 2 bases, and the junction held 6 bases outside the gene matches. The CDR3 has 15 residues. CDR3 residues: CASSLGAGGTYEQYF. As DNA, the CDR3 is TGTGCCAGCAGCCTAGGAGCGGGGGGTACCTACGAGCAGTACTTC.

Written as DNA, the CDR3 is TGTGCCAGCAGCTATTCGGGACTAGCGGGTTCAGAGACCCAGTACTTC. Translated: CASSYSGLAGSETQYF. J is TRBJ2-5 and V is TRBV3-1 (or the pseudogene TRBV3-2); 12 bases agree with TRBD2. The CDR3 runs to 16 residues. Losses at the gene ends were 5 bases for V and 4 bases for J; bases not matched to a gene: 8. From germline, CDR1 is LGHDT and CDR2 YNNKEL (reference sequence).

Here the CDR3 reads CASSVRTGSYEQYF. The DNA for the CDR3 is TGTGCCAGCAGCGTACGGACAGGGAGCTACGAGCAGTACTTC. The V call is TRBV9, the J call TRBJ2-7; 8 nucleotides line up with TRBD1. The germline gives CDR1 SGDLS, CDR2 YYNGEE. CDR3 size: 14 residues. V lost 1 base and J lost 3; bases outside the gene matches: 3.

The chain carries TRBV7-6 and TRBJ2-1; D tentatively fits TRBD1 or TRBD2 (5 bases each). The germline V gene has CDR1 SGHVS and CDR2 FNYEAQ. The CDR3 totals 17 residues. Trimming cost V 0 bases and J 8 bases, with 20 bases left between them. CDR3 sequence reads: CASSLAVRDPLSDEQFF. CDR3 in DNA: TGTGCCAGCAGCTTAGCGGTTCGGGACCCACTTTCGGATGAGCAGTTCTTC.

This clone was detected once. The chain combines TRBV2 with TRBJ1-2; D is perhaps TRBD1 (6 bases). V dropped 8 bases and J dropped 1 base, with 14 bases sitting between them. CDR3 length equals 14 residues. Germline assignment: CDR1 SNHLY and CDR2 FYNNEI. Written as DNA, the CDR3 is TGTGCCAGCGTTCTACAGGGTTATAACTATGGCTACACCTTC. Its translation is CASVLQGYNYGYTF.

The sample holds one count of this clone. The chain recombines TRBV10-3 with TRBJ2-7, with 16 bases aligning to TRBD2. Germline CDR1 and CDR2: ENHRY and SYGVKD. V lost 0 bases, J lost 1 base, and 3 bases stayed unmatched. This CDR3 spans 18 amino acids. CDR3 loop: CAISESPGLAGGSYEQYF. For the CDR3, the DNA is TGTGCCATCAGTGAGTCACCGGGACTAGCGGGGGGGTCCTACGAGCAGTACTTC.

The chain combines TRBV10-2 with TRBJ1-2; the match to TRBD1 covers 9 bases. The CDR3 extends over 13 amino acids. Germline trimming cut 7 bases from V and 4 bases from J; bases unmatched to any gene: 4. Germline loops: CDR1 WSHSY, CDR2 SAAADI. The CDR3 nucleotides read TGCGCCAGCACCCCGGGACAGGGCTATGGCTACACCTTC. Translated, it gives CASTPGQGYGYTF.

The CDR3 region has the DNA TGCGCCAGCAGCCAAGCTGCAGGGGGGGCTTATTACGAGCAGTACTTC. Amino acid sequence: CASSQAAGGAYYEQYF. This sequence joins TRBV4-1 and TRBJ2-7; the D gene could be TRBD1 or TRBD2 (7 bases each). Trimming pared 1 base from V and 4 bases from J, leaving 17 bases between. The CDR3 totals 16 residues. Germline values: CDR1 MGHRA, CDR2 YSYEKL.